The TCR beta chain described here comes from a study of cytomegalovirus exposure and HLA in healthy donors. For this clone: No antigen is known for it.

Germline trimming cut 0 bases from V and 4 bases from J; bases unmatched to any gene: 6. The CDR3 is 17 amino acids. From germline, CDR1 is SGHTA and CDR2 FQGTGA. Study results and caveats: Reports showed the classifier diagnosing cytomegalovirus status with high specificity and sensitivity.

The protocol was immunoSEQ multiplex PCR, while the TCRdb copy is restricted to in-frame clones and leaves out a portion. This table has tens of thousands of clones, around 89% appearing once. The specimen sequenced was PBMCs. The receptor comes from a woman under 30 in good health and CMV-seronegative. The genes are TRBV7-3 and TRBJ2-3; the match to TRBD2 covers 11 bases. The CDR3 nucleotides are TGTGCCAGCAGCTTAACTAGCGGGAGGGGAGGGGCAGATACGCAGTATTTT. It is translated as CASSLTSGRGGADTQYF. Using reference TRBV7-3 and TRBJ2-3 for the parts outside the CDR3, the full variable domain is GAGVSQTPSNKVTEKGKYVELRCDPISGHTALYWYRQSLGQGPEFLIYFQGTGAADDSGLPNDRFFAVRPEGSVSTLKIQRTERGDSAVYLCASSLTSGRGGADTQYFGPGTRLTVL.